This T cell receptor beta chain was captured by sequencing in a study of blood T cells in healthy people across ages. The study's findings and limits: Donors of long life had a larger count of naive CD4+ cells and greater diversity than aged donors.

Trimming shortened V by 10 bases and J by 5 bases, and 17 bases separated the two germline ends. The CDR3 contains 13 residues. Germline V lookup: CDR1 MNHEY, CDR2 SMNVEV (reference sequence). A second PCR, run for about 7 to 11 cycles, used a sample-barcoded 5' primer plus a J-beta primer mix. MiXCR, run by TCRdb on the 5' RACE reads, gives a single entry per CDR3 protein. This table has 650,000 to 1,000,000 distinct CDR3 sequences, 30% to 45% appearing once. Only a few counts were recorded for this clonotype. Its antigen is not identified. Caucasian, healthy and from Russia, the donors were aged between about 6 and 90.

This sequence joins TRBV27 and TRBJ1-1; possible D gene TRBD1, 6 bases. This clonotype originated in a man aged 18 to 30 in good health. Material for sequencing was blood. This CDR3 is CATGGFSLTEAFF. CDR3 nucleotides: TGTGCCACCGGGGGCTTCTCTTTAACTGAAGCTTTCTTT.